These 29 T cell receptor beta chains were all obtained from the same sample, sequenced in a study of identical twins. One entry per CDR3 protein, called by TCRdb with MiXCR from the 5' RACE reads. This sample carries 350,000 or so distinct CDR3 sequences, 8.5% to 10% of them seen once, and the ten largest clones take 8% to 10%. The sequenced material came from naive T cells sorted from blood. These receptor sequences come from a woman aged 45-59 years in good health.

The rearrangement links TRBV10-3 to TRBJ2-2; D not resolved. Trimming removed 6 bases at V and 0 bases at J, with 8 bases between. The CDR3 totals 14 residues. Per the germline V gene, CDR1 is ENHRY and CDR2 is SYGVKD. The CDR3 DNA follows: TGTGCCATCAGCTCTCTAGCGAACACCGGGGAGCTGTTTTTT. Protein product: CAISSLANTGELFF.

CDR3 DNA: TGTGCTAGTGGAGCCGACACTGAAGCTTTCTTT. Translation gives CASGADTEAFF. V and J are TRBV12-5 and TRBJ1-1; unclear D gene. Germline CDR1 is LGHNT and CDR2 is FRNRAP. V lost 6 bases and J lost 3, with 5 bases in between. This CDR3 is 11 amino acids long. The full variable domain, rest sourced from reference TRBV12-5 and TRBJ1-1, is DARVTQTPRHKVTEMGQEVTMRCQPILGHNTVFWYRQTMMQGLELLAYFRNRAPLDDSGMPKDRFSAEMPDATLATLKIQPSEPRDSAVYFCASGADTEAFFGQGTRLTVV.

The rearrangement joins TRBV20-1 to TRBJ2-3; 11 nucleotides agree with TRBD2. CDR3 length: 15 residues. Trimming at V came to 4 bases and at J to 2 bases, leaving 5 bases not matched to a gene. The germline gives CDR1 DFQATT, CDR2 SNEGSKA (reference sequence). The CDR3: CSAIRSGRVTDTQYF. CDR3 sequence (DNA): TGCAGTGCTATACGTAGCGGGAGGGTCACAGATACGCAGTATTTT.

This clonotype was seen repeatedly, ten times or more. The rearrangement links TRBV12-3 or TRBV12-4 to TRBJ1-2, with D perhaps TRBD1 (5 bases). This CDR3 has 17 residues. Trimming stripped 5 bases from V and 2 bases from J, with 21 bases between. CDR3 in amino acids: CASSTLLSERGNYGYTF. The CDR3 region has the DNA TGTGCCAGCAGTACCCTCCTATCCGAACGGGGGAACTATGGCTACACCTTC.

This clonotype has more than one count but fewer than ten. This sequence joins TRBV6-5 and TRBJ2-1; 12 nucleotides agree with TRBD2. The CDR3 is made up of 15 amino acids. Trimming removed 6 bases from V and 9 bases from J; junction bases left unmatched: 9. CDR1 MNHEY and CDR2 SVGAGI come from the germline V gene. The CDR3 region is CASRPTSGRGAEQFF. The CDR3 DNA reads TGTGCCAGCAGGCCGACTAGCGGGAGAGGTGCTGAGCAGTTCTTC.

This clonotype occurred many times. This chain joins TRBV4-2 and TRBJ2-3; 8 nucleotides match TRBD2. The trim removed 1 base at V and 2 bases at J, leaving 8 bases unmatched. In germline, CDR1 is LGHNA, CDR2 YNFKEQ. CDR3 length: 17 amino acids. The CDR3 loop reads CASSQVWPSGFTDTQYF. Here the CDR3 DNA reads TGTGCCAGCAGCCAAGTATGGCCTAGCGGGTTCACAGATACGCAGTATTTT.

The V and J genes are TRBV11-1 and TRBJ2-1, with D possibly called TRBD1 or TRBD2 (5 bases each). Germline CDR1 SGHAT, CDR2 FQDESV (reference sequence). The germline V and J ends were trimmed by 6 bases and 10 bases, with 22 bases remaining between them. The length of the CDR3 is 15 residues. CDR3 nucleotides: TGTGCCAGCAGTCGCAGGGCTAGGGACGGTGAGGAGCAGTTCTTC. It translates to CASSRRARDGEEQFF.

J is TRBJ2-5 and V is TRBV14, with D perhaps matching TRBD1 (6 bases). Germline CDR1 SGHDN, CDR2 FVKESK. The CDR3 consists of 15 residues. V lost 0 bases, J lost 5 bases, and 13 bases lay in between. CDR3 loop: CASSQEGFQGETQYF. CDR3 DNA: TGTGCCAGCAGCCAAGAAGGGTTCCAGGGGGAGACCCAGTACTTC.

This clonotype was picked up a small number of times. The chain couples TRBV14 to TRBJ2-1, with TRBD2 identical over 10 bases. V lost 0 bases and J lost 6; bases outside the gene matches: 5. The CDR3 length is 16 residues. The germline gives CDR1 SGHDN, CDR2 FVKESK. The DNA of the CDR3 is TGTGCCAGCAGCCAAGATAACCTAGCGGGAGTCAATGAGCAGTTCTTC. This encodes CASSQDNLAGVNEQFF.

The V call is TRBV27, the J call TRBJ1-2, with 8 positions matching TRBD1. The CDR3 spans 13 residues. In germline, CDR1 is MNHEY, CDR2 SMNVEV (reference sequence). J lost 5 bases, V lost 5 bases, and 4 bases had no gene match. As DNA, the CDR3 is TGTGCCAGCAGTCCAGGGGGCGGGTATGGCTACACCTTC. Translated, it gives CASSPGGGYGYTF.

This sequence joins TRBV20-1 and TRBJ2-7, with 7 bases identical to TRBD1. Germline V gene data show CDR1 as DFQATT and CDR2 as SNEGSKA (reference sequence). The V and J ends lost 5 bases and 3 bases, in that order; junction bases with no gene match: 4. This CDR3 is built from 12 residues. The CDR3 sequence: CSAWDRSYEQYV. The CDR3 nucleotides read TGCAGTGCTTGGGACAGAAGCTACGAGCAGTACGTC.

V gene TRBV5-1 combines with J gene TRBJ2-1; 8 bases line up with TRBD1. The germline gives CDR1 SGHRS, CDR2 YFSETQ. CDR3 length equals 17 residues. With V trimmed by 4 bases and J by 2 bases, 11 bases remained unmatched. The CDR3 here is CASSAPGQDPTYNEQFF. DNA for the CDR3: TGCGCCAGCAGCGCGCCGGGACAGGACCCGACCTACAATGAGCAGTTCTTC.

This clonotype came up a few times. This rearrangement joins TRBV20-1 to TRBJ1-6, with a weak D call TRBD1 (5 bases). Germline loops: CDR1 DFQATT, CDR2 SNEGSKA (reference sequence). This CDR3 region has 14 residues. The ends were cut back, 6 bases at V and 5 bases at J, with 14 bases in the middle. DNA of the CDR3: TGCAGTGCGAGACAGATTACCAATAATTCACCCCTCCACTTT. Protein: CSARQITNNSPLHF.

The chain joins TRBV20-1 to TRBJ1-2, with D unresolved. Germline V gene data show CDR1 as DFQATT and CDR2 as SNEGSKA (reference sequence). The CDR3 contains 12 residues. V lost 6 bases and J 4 bases, leaving 12 bases between the germline ends. CDR3 amino acids: CSARLIPYGYTF. DNA for the CDR3: TGCAGTGCCCGACTTATCCCCTATGGCTACACCTTC.

This clonotype appeared a few times. The chain combines TRBV5-1 with TRBJ2-1, with D perhaps assigned TRBD1 or TRBD2 (5 bases each). Trimming left V 0 bases short and J 7 bases short, with 14 bases between. Germline V gene lookup returns CDR1 SGHRS and CDR2 YFSETQ. CDR3 size: 15 residues. The CDR3 reads CASSLAWGEGNEQFF. For the CDR3, the DNA is TGCGCCAGCAGCTTGGCTTGGGGCGAGGGGAATGAGCAGTTCTTC.

This clonotype was seen ten or more times. J is TRBJ2-3 and V is TRBV10-3, with D uncertain. Trimming left V 3 bases short and J 6 bases short, with 13 bases between. CDR3 length equals 14 residues. Germline lookup yields CDR1 ENHRY and CDR2 SYGVKD. CDR3 region: CAISENILRDTQYF. CDR3 in DNA: TGTGCCATCAGTGAAAACATTCTACGGGATACGCAGTATTTT.

This clonotype was recorded a few times. The chain recombines TRBV12-3 or TRBV12-4 with TRBJ1-6; possible D gene TRBD1, 6 bases. V was cut by 5 bases and J by 10 bases, with 18 bases left in between. This CDR3 is built from 15 residues. The CDR3 is CASSRTSGEVSPLHF. The CDR3 nucleotides read TGTGCCAGCAGTCGAACCTCAGGGGAGGTCTCACCCCTCCACTTT.

The J gene is TRBJ2-1, the V gene TRBV5-1; the match to TRBD2 covers 15 bases. J gave up 15 bases and V 3 bases, and 13 bases lay outside the gene matches. Germline CDR1 SGHRS, CDR2 YFSETQ. The CDR3 spans 16 residues. CDR3 residues: CASSWGGLAGGPHAFF. The DNA of the CDR3 is TGCGCCAGCAGCTGGGGCGGACTAGCGGGAGGGCCTCACGCGTTCTTC. Variable domain in full (rest from reference TRBV5-1 and TRBJ2-1): KAGVTQTPRYLIKTRGQQVTLSCSPISGHRSVSWYQQTPGQGLQFLFEYFSETQRNKGNFPGRFSGRQFSNSRSEMNVSTLELGDSALYLCASSWGGLAGGPHAFFGPGTRLTVL.

This clonotype appeared a few times. The J gene is TRBJ2-1, the V gene TRBV2; TRBD2 aligns across 8 bases. The ends lost 6 bases at V and 0 bases at J; junction bases unmatched: 4. The CDR3 loop spans 15 amino acids. CDR1 and CDR2 (germline): SNHLY, FYNNEI. CDR3 DNA: TGTGCCAGCAGGATCCTAGCGGGCTCCTACAATGAGCAGTTCTTC. It yields the protein CASRILAGSYNEQFF.

This clonotype has only a few counts. This chain joins TRBV14 and TRBJ2-7, with D maybe TRBD2 (5 bases). Germline CDR1 and CDR2: SGHDN and FVKESK. This CDR3 has 14 residues. The V and J ends lost 0 bases and 3 bases respectively, with 9 bases between them. CDR3 bases: TGTGCCAGCAGCCAAGATTCGGGGATCTACGAGCAGTACGTC. Translated, it gives CASSQDSGIYEQYV.

The chain joins TRBV5-6 to TRBJ2-1, with a tentative D call TRBD1 (6 bases). The CDR3 length is 18 residues. Germline V gene sequence: CDR1 SGHDT, CDR2 YYEEEE. Trimming left V 1 base short and J 0 bases short, with 17 bases between. DNA of the CDR3: TGTGCCAGCAGCTTGAGGGGGTTCACTTGGAGCTCCTACAATGAGCAGTTCTTC. It translates to CASSLRGFTWSSYNEQFF.

There are many counts of this clonotype. The chain links TRBV3-1 to TRBJ2-5; 7 bases agree with TRBD2. From germline, CDR1 is LGHDT and CDR2 YNNKEL (reference sequence). With V trimmed by 2 bases and J by 4 bases, 4 bases remained unmatched. The CDR3 length is 14 residues. CDR3 protein: CASSQRAGRETQYF. In DNA, the CDR3 is TGTGCCAGCAGCCAACGAGCGGGAAGAGAGACCCAGTACTTC.

In its sample, this clonotype was seen many times. The genes are TRBV20-1 and TRBJ1-1, with D possibly matching TRBD1 (5 bases). The CDR3 sequence is 12 residues long. Trimming took 6 bases from V and 1 from J, leaving 9 bases between them. Germline V gene sequence: CDR1 DFQATT, CDR2 SNEGSKA (reference sequence). Here the CDR3 DNA reads TGCAGTGCGTCAGGGAGGAACACTGAAGCTTTCTTT. This gives the protein CSASGRNTEAFF.

This sequence joins TRBV6-1 and TRBJ2-7; D perhaps matches TRBD2 (6 bases). Trimming took off 4 bases at V and 7 bases at J, with 14 bases between the two ends. This CDR3 comprises 13 residues. The V gene's germline CDR1 is MNHNS and CDR2 SASEGT. CDR3 nucleotides: TGTGCCAGCAGTGCTAATGTGGCGGGGGAGCAGTACTTC. The encoded protein is CASSANVAGEQYF.

V gene TRBV20-1 combines with J gene TRBJ2-5; D call uncertain. Germline V CDR1 and CDR2: DFQATT, SNEGSKA (reference sequence). Trimming removed 4 bases at V and 1 base at J, with 7 bases between. This CDR3 is built from 12 residues. This CDR3 is CSAMPSQETQYF. The CDR3 DNA reads TGCAGTGCTATGCCCTCCCAAGAGACCCAGTACTTC.

The J gene is TRBJ1-2, the V gene TRBV20-1, with 7 bases lining up with TRBD1. The ends lost 3 bases at V and 6 bases at J; junction bases unmatched: 7. The germline gives CDR1 DFQATT, CDR2 SNEGSKA (reference sequence). CDR3 length: 13 residues. DNA of the CDR3: TGCAGTGCTAGTAGCACAGGGGTCCATGGCTACACCTTC. It yields the protein CSASSTGVHGYTF.

This clonotype occurred a few times. The chain has TRBV20-1 and TRBJ2-1; TRBD1 aligns across 7 bases. With 6 bases clipped from V and 3 bases from J, the junction kept 8 bases outside the gene matches. Germline lookup yields CDR1 DFQATT and CDR2 SNEGSKA (reference sequence). This CDR3 is 14 amino acids long. CDR3 sequence reads: CSAEQGTDYNEQFF. In DNA form, the CDR3 reads TGCAGTGCGGAACAGGGGACGGACTACAATGAGCAGTTCTTC.

V is TRBV11-3 and J is TRBJ2-7; TRBD2 matches at 10 bases. Germline V gene lookup returns CDR1 SGHNT and CDR2 YENEEA. The CDR3 has 15 residues. With V trimmed by 5 bases and J by 3 bases, 7 bases remained unmatched. The CDR3 here is CASSHYEREGYEQYF. The CDR3 DNA follows: TGTGCCAGCAGCCATTACGAGCGGGAGGGCTACGAGCAGTACTTC.

This clonotype was found a few times. The chain joins TRBV7-9 to TRBJ2-1; D ambiguous. The CDR3 has 12 residues. The germline V gene has CDR1 SEHNR and CDR2 FQNEAQ (reference sequence). Trimming pared 5 bases from V and 9 bases from J, leaving 11 bases between. CDR3: CASSPESLEQFF. The CDR3 DNA reads as TGTGCCAGCAGCCCCGAGAGCCTTGAGCAGTTCTTC.